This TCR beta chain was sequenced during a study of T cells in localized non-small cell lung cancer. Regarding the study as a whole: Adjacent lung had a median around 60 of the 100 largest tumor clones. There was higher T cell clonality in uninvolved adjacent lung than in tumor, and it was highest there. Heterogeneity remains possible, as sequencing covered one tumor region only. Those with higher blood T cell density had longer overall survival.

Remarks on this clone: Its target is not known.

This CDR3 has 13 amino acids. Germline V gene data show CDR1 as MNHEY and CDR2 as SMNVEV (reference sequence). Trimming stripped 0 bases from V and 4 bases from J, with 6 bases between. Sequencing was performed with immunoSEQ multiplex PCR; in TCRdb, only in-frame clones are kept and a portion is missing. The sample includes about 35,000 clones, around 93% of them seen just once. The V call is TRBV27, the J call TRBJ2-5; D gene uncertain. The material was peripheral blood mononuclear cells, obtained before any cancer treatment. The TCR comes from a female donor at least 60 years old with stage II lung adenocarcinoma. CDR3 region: CASSLSLRETQYF. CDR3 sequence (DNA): TGTGCCAGCAGTTTATCACTAAGAGAGACCCAGTACTTC.